This T cell receptor beta chain was observed in a study of blood T cell repertoires in COVID-19. The CDR3 extends over 14 amino acids. CDR1 is PRHDT, CDR2 FYEKMQ, per germline (reference sequence). J lost 5 bases, V lost 5 bases, and 7 bases had no gene match. Repertoires were generated with immunoSEQ multiplex PCR, while TCRdb's copy carries only in-frame clones and drops some. The sample has roughly 250,000 clones, around 89% seen once; the top ten hold 0.95% to 1%. The sample consisted of peripheral blood. J is TRBJ2-3 and V is TRBV13; 7 bases are shared with TRBD2. The TCR sequence derives from a woman between 40 and 50 years old who had recovered from COVID-19. CDR3 sequence reads: CASSPTSVGDTQYF. The CDR3 nucleotides are TGTGCCAGCAGCCCCACTAGCGTGGGAGATACGCAGTATTTT.